A single sample is the source of the 21 T cell receptor beta chains below, sequenced in a study of T cell repertoires in cytomegalovirus infection. These receptors' targets are unknown. TCRdb ran MiXCR on the reads and lists one entry per CDR3 protein. The repertoire includes hundreds of thousands of distinct CDR3 sequences, roughly 33% of them detected once, and over 10% sits in the top ten. Sequenced here: cultured CD8+ T cells from PBMCs, sampled from culture after CMV antigen stimulation. Source of these receptors: a human donor in good health (CMV status not recorded). Some clones in this sample may be carry-over from other donors' samples.

This chain connects TRBV9 to TRBJ1-2; 9 bases are shared with TRBD1. This CDR3 has 13 residues. With 3 bases clipped from V and 7 bases from J, the junction kept 4 bases outside the gene matches. Germline CDR1 SGDLS, CDR2 YYNGEE. CDR3 DNA: TGTGCCAGCAGCGCCCGGACAGGGGTTGGCTACACCTTC. The encoded protein is CASSARTGVGYTF.

The rearrangement links TRBV20-1 to TRBJ1-2; D remains unclear. Germline CDR1 is DFQATT and CDR2 is SNEGSKA (reference sequence). V dropped 1 base and J dropped 8 bases, with 8 bases sitting between them. The CDR3 is 11 amino acids. The CDR3 coding sequence is TGCAGTGCTAGAGCCGGGGTCGGCTACACCTTC. It specifies CSARAGVGYTF.

This clonotype was observed at least ten times. This chain uses TRBV15 with TRBJ2-1; no firm D call. Trimming pared 1 base from V and 0 bases from J, leaving 7 bases between. Germline V gene data show CDR1 as LNHNV and CDR2 as YYDKDF (reference sequence). The CDR3 is 15 residues long. CDR3 loop: CATSRVISSYNEQFF. For the CDR3, the DNA is TGTGCCACCAGCAGAGTGATTAGCTCCTACAATGAGCAGTTCTTC.

DNA of the CDR3: TGTGCCAGCTCCCGCCAGGGACCGACAGCCTACGAGCAGTACTTC. Encoded protein: CASSRQGPTAYEQYF. The chain couples TRBV6-6 to TRBJ2-7; D might be TRBD1 or TRBD2, each matching 5 bases. CDR3 length: 15 residues. The germline V and J ends were trimmed by 8 bases and 2 bases, with 19 bases remaining between them. The germline V gene has CDR1 MNHNY and CDR2 SVGAGI (reference sequence).

This clonotype is a singleton in its sample. This may be a read error: a much more frequent sequence differs by one nucleotide. The V gene is TRBV7-2, the J gene TRBJ2-3; weak D call: TRBD1 (5 bases). This CDR3 is 12 amino acids long. Germline-derived CDR1 and CDR2 are SGHTA and FQGNSA. With 4 bases removed from V and 5 bases from J, the gap between germline ends came to 7 bases. The CDR3 nucleotides are TGTGCCAGCAGCTACAGGATAGATACGCAGTATTTT. Amino acid sequence: CASSYRIDTQYF.

In its sample, this clonotype was seen once. J is TRBJ2-1 and V is TRBV6-2 or TRBV6-3; D is uncertain. Trimming shortened V by 7 bases and J by 0 bases, and 10 bases separated the two germline ends. CDR1 is MNHEY and CDR2 is SVGEGT in the germline V gene. This CDR3 is 14 amino acids long. The CDR3 region is CASNGVSSYNEQFF. The CDR3 coding sequence is TGTGCCAGCAACGGCGTAAGCTCCTACAATGAGCAGTTCTTC.

The chain has TRBV5-1 and TRBJ2-6; D is ambiguous. Trimming removed 4 bases at V and 0 bases at J, with 11 bases between. CDR3 length equals 16 residues. Germline V gene sequence: CDR1 SGHRS, CDR2 YFSETQ. CDR3 protein: CASSPEIYSGANVLTF. The CDR3 nucleotides read TGCGCCAGCAGCCCGGAAATATACTCTGGGGCCAACGTCCTGACTTTC.

This clonotype was seen a handful of times. The CDR3 spells CASSLYMGGQVGYTF. As DNA, the CDR3 is TGTGCCAGCAGTTTATATATGGGGGGACAGGTTGGCTACACCTTC. The rearrangement links TRBV27 to TRBJ1-2, with 8 nucleotides matching TRBD1. Germline values: CDR1 MNHEY, CDR2 SMNVEV (reference sequence). J was trimmed by 7 bases and V by 1 base; bases with no gene match: 8. The CDR3 loop spans 15 amino acids.

This clonotype has only a few counts. The chain is built from TRBV6-2 or TRBV6-3 and TRBJ2-7; possible D gene TRBD1, 6 bases. V dropped 6 bases and J dropped 3 bases, with 15 bases sitting between them. Germline V CDR1 and CDR2: MNHEY, SVGEGT. CDR3 length: 14 residues. As DNA, the CDR3 is TGTGCCAGCAGCCAGGACAGAGGGGGCTACGAGCAGTACGTC. Its protein product is CASSQDRGGYEQYV.

There are many counts of this clonotype. The chain employs TRBV7-9 and TRBJ1-1, with D unclear. The CDR3 is 13 amino acids. The germline gives CDR1 SEHNR, CDR2 FQNEAQ (reference sequence). The V end was cut by 1 base, the J end by 11 bases, with 14 bases between. CDR3 loop: CASSLGSLVGAFF. DNA of the CDR3: TGTGCCAGCAGCTTAGGGTCCCTAGTCGGGGCTTTCTTT.

The rearrangement joins TRBV13 to TRBJ2-1, with no clear D. The germline V gene has CDR1 PRHDT and CDR2 FYEKMQ (reference sequence). Between the trimmed V and J ends, which lost 5 bases and 10 bases, there was a span of 18 bases. CDR3 length equals 14 residues. CDR3 sequence reads: CASSPRANRAEQFF. CDR3 nucleotide sequence: TGTGCCAGCAGCCCTCGGGCTAATCGCGCGGAGCAGTTCTTC. The variable domain in full, with the rest retrieved from reference TRBV13 and TRBJ2-1, is AAGVIQSPRHLIKEKRETATLKCYPIPRHDTVYWYQQGPGQDPQFLISFYEKMQSDKGSIPDRFSAQQFSDYHSELNMSSLELGDSALYFCASSPRANRAEQFFGPGTRLTVL.

The V gene is TRBV10-3, the J gene TRBJ2-1, with 9 bases that match TRBD2. The ends lost 4 bases at V and 0 bases at J; junction bases unmatched: 16. Germline lookup yields CDR1 ENHRY and CDR2 SYGVKD. The CDR3 runs 20 residues. This CDR3 is CAISAPLDLAGANSYNEQFF. In DNA, the CDR3 is TGTGCCATCAGTGCCCCCTTAGACTTAGCGGGGGCCAACTCCTACAATGAGCAGTTCTTC.

This rearrangement joins TRBV28 to TRBJ2-7, with D maybe TRBD1 (6 bases). The CDR3 has 14 amino acids. The V gene's germline CDR1 is MDHEN and CDR2 SYDVKM. Trimming stripped 5 bases from V and 6 bases from J, with 17 bases between. CDR3: CASSPTLDRREQYV. The DNA of the CDR3 is TGTGCCAGCAGTCCCACTTTAGACAGGCGCGAGCAGTACGTC.

The chain employs TRBV6-5 and TRBJ1-2; 8 bases are shared with TRBD1. J lost 3 bases, V lost 3 bases, and 6 bases had no gene match. The CDR3 loop spans 15 amino acids. CDR1 and CDR2 (germline): MNHEY, SVGAGI. CDR3 DNA: TGTGCCAGCAGTTATCAAACGACAGGGGACTATGGCTACACCTTC. Translation: CASSYQTTGDYGYTF.

The CDR3 coding sequence is TGTGCCAGCAGCTTAGAGGGACTAACCTACGAGCAGTACTTC. Its translation is CASSLEGLTYEQYF. This chain uses TRBV7-9 with TRBJ2-7; 7 nucleotides agree with TRBD2. V was clipped by 1 base and J by 2 bases; unmatched bases: 2. This CDR3 contains 14 residues. From germline, CDR1 is SEHNR and CDR2 FQNEAQ (reference sequence).

The chain has TRBV20-1 and TRBJ1-2, with a weak D call TRBD1 (6 bases). V was clipped by 4 bases and J by 8 bases, with 14 bases between them. Germline CDR1 and CDR2: DFQATT and SNEGSKA (reference sequence). This CDR3 has 12 amino acids. The CDR3 DNA reads TGCAGTGCTAACAGGGAAGCGGGAGGCTACACCTTC. Amino acids: CSANREAGGYTF.

On this clonotype itself: A much larger clone is a single base away; this may be a read error. The chain is built from TRBV4-1 and TRBJ1-1; 8 nucleotides align to TRBD1. From germline, CDR1 is MGHRA and CDR2 YSYEKL. CDR3 size: 15 residues. CDR3 bases: TGCGCCAGCAGCCAGGCTCAGGGGGCGAACACTGCAGCTTTCTTT. Translation: CASSQAQGANTAAFF.

Details on this clonotype: The junction does not match germline at one end; this may be a read error. The rearrangement links TRBV27 to TRBJ2-6; D not resolved. Germline V lookup: CDR1 MNHEY, CDR2 SMNVEV (reference sequence). The CDR3 spans 17 residues. The CDR3: CASSLSFTELLGNVLTF. The CDR3 DNA reads as TGTGCTAGCAGTTTATCGTTCACGGAGCTCTTGGGCAACGTCCTGACTTTC.

The chain combines TRBV7-6 with TRBJ1-5; D call uncertain. This CDR3 contains 13 residues. Germline CDR1 SGHVS, CDR2 FNYEAQ. Trimming cost V 4 bases and J 4 bases, with 8 bases left between them. The CDR3 here is CASSSDINQPQHF. CDR3 nucleotides: TGTGCCAGCAGCTCCGACATTAATCAGCCCCAGCATTTT.

The gene calls are TRBV19 and TRBJ1-1, with D uncertain. V gave up 0 bases and J gave up 1 base, with 12 bases separating them. CDR3 length: 16 residues. Germline-derived CDR1 and CDR2 are LNHDA and SQIVND (reference sequence). CDR3 protein: CASSIDRPSGNTEAFF. The DNA for the CDR3 is TGTGCCAGTAGTATAGATCGGCCGTCGGGGAACACTGAAGCTTTCTTT.

The J gene is TRBJ1-4, the V gene TRBV12-3 or TRBV12-4, with 7 bases lining up with TRBD1. CDR3 length: 15 amino acids. With V trimmed by 6 bases and J by 7 bases, 11 bases remained unmatched. The CDR3 DNA follows: TGTGCCAGCAGCCCCCCAGGGGGGTGGGGTGAAAAACTGTTTTTT. The encoded protein is CASSPPGGWGEKLFF.